This T cell receptor beta chain was identified in a study of T cells in Graves' hyperthyroidism and ophthalmopathy. There were TCR beta CDR3 regions amplified from RNA transcripts. The study used the HTBI primer set for a first-round RT-PCR of the TCR CDR3. TCRdb independently ran MiXCR on the multiplex PCR reads; one entry per CDR3 protein. This sample carries about 270,000 distinct CDR3 sequences, about 20% of them seen once, and the ten largest clones take over 55%. This clonotype was observed a handful of times. The ends were cut back, 3 bases at V and 4 bases at J, with 9 bases in the middle. The CDR3 length is 13 residues. In germline, CDR1 is GTSNPN, CDR2 SVGIG (reference sequence).

The TCR comes from a man younger than 45 with Graves' ophthalmopathy. This chain links TRBV30 with TRBJ2-2; D may be TRBD1 (6 bases). The material sequenced was blood. The chain's CDR3 is CAWRDSFTGELFF. The CDR3 DNA follows: TGTGCCTGGAGGGACAGCTTCACCGGGGAGCTGTTTTTT.